This record covers a single T cell receptor beta chain. What it recognizes is unknown. The data originate from a study of T-cell memory formation after mild COVID-19. The study, taken as a whole, reports: The finding that pre-infection memory included some responding clones suggested that cross-reactive memory joined. Later expanders leaned CD4+, whereas day 15 to 85 contracting clones were balanced CD4/CD8.

This CDR3 spans 14 amino acids. The germline gives CDR1 SGHRS, CDR2 YFSETQ. The trim removed 0 bases at V and 7 bases at J, leaving 4 bases unmatched. Constant-segment primers served in 5'RACE that generated TCR alpha and TCR beta cDNA libraries bearing sample barcodes and UMIs. TCRdb reprocessed the 5' RACE reads with MiXCR, giving one entry per CDR3 protein. The repertoire holds 180,000 or so distinct CDR3 sequences, with 16% as singletons. Material: PBMCs or a T cell subset sorted from them (not recorded which). The TCR was taken from an adult woman who had mild COVID-19 (a few samples of this study predate the infection). Cell type and time point are not known. The chain carries TRBV5-1 and TRBJ2-1; TRBD2 matches 7 bases. The CDR3 bases are TGCGCCAGCAGCTTGGATGCGGGAGTGAATGAGCAGTTCTTC. Translated, it gives CASSLDAGVNEQFF. The full variable domain, in which reference TRBV5-1 and TRBJ2-1 provide the parts outside the CDR3, is KAGVTQTPRYLIKTRGQQVTLSCSPISGHRSVSWYQQTPGQGLQFLFEYFSETQRNKGNFPGRFSGRQFSNSRSEMNVSTLELGDSALYLCASSLDAGVNEQFFGPGTRLTVL.